This TCR beta chain originates from a study of long-term antiretroviral therapy in people with HIV. Study outcomes and limitations: Sampling of blood ran from the mid-2000s to the late 2010s, and older ART regimens were possibly in use. ART adherence, viral resistance and therapy changes were not recorded.

Samples were assayed with immunoSEQ v3.0 at survey level. This table comes from immunoSEQ multiplex PCR, and its TCRdb copy is limited to in-frame clones, with some not included. The repertoire consists of over 30,000 clones, with roughly 98% occurring once and the leading ten covering 1.5% to 2%. Concerning this clone: The antigen remains unidentified.

The sequence came from a young man with HIV. The source was unsorted PBMCs, collected 7.6 years after starting antiretroviral therapy.

CDR3 DNA: TGTGCCAGAACCCCAGGGACCGAGCATTTT. Amino acid sequence: CARTPGTEHF. The V and J genes are TRBV6-1 and TRBJ1-5, with a possible D match to TRBD1 (5 bases). V was clipped by 9 bases and J by 14 bases, with 14 bases between them. This CDR3 comprises 10 residues. Germline loops: CDR1 MNHNS, CDR2 SASEGT.